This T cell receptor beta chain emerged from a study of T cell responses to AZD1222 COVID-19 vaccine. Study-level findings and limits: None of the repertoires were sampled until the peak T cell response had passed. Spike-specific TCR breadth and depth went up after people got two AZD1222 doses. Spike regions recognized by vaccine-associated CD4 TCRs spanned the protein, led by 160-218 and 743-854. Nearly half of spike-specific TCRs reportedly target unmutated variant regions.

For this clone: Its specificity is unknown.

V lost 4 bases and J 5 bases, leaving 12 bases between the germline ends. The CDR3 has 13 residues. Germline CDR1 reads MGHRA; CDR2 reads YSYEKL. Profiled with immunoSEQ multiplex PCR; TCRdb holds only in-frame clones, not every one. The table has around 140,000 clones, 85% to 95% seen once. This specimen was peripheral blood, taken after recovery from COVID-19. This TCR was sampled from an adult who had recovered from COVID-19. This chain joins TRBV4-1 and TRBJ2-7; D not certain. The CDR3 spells CASSLGRTDEQYF. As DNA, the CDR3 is TGCGCCAGCAGCCTTGGTCGGACGGACGAGCAGTACTTC.